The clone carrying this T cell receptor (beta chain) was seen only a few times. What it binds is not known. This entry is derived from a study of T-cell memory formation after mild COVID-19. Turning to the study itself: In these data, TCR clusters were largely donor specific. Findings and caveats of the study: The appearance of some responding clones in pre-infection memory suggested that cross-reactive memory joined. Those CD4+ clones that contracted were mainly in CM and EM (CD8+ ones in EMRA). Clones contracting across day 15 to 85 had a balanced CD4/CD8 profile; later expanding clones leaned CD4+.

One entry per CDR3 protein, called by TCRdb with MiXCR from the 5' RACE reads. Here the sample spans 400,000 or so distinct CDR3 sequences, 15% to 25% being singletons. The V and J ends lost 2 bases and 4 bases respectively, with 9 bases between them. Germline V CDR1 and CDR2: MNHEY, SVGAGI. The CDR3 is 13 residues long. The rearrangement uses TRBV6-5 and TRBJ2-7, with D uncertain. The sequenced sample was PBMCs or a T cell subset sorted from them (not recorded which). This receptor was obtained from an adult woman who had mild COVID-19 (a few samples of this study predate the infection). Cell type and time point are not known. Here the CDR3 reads CASSYRAGYEQYF. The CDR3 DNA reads TGTGCCAGCAGTTACAGGGCAGGTTACGAGCAGTACTTC.